The rows below give T cell receptor beta chains drawn from one sample of a study of PD-L1 blockade in urothelial cancer. Data came from immunoSEQ multiplex PCR; TCRdb stores just in-frame clones and leaves some out. The repertoire has 100,000 or so clones, about nine tenths of them found once; the top ten carry 0.92%. The sequences come from PBMCs, collected around atezolizumab (anti-PD-L1) treatment. All receptors come from a woman of 80 years or more with urothelial cancer. Each CDR3 is given with its conserved first and last residue. The order of the fields is J gene, V gene, clone size, D gene, CDR3 DNA, CDR3 protein. D genes are given only for firm matches. Only part of the rows carry a size: once, few, many, or a class if the clone is expanded.

j_call: TRBJ2-1
v_call: TRBV28
clone_size: .
d_call: TRBD2
cdr3_nt: TGTGCCAGCGGGACTAGCGGGAGAACGCTTTCCTACAATGAGCAGTTCTTC
cdr3_aa: CASGTSGRTLSYNEQFF

j_call: TRBJ2-1
v_call: TRBV19
clone_size: .
d_call: .
cdr3_nt: TGTGCCAGTAGTATAGGACAGACAGAAGGACATGAGCAGTTCTTC
cdr3_aa: CASSIGQTEGHEQFF

j_call: TRBJ2-7
v_call: TRBV7-3
clone_size: .
d_call: TRBD2
cdr3_nt: TGTGCCAGCAGCCGTCAGACTAGCGGGAGCTCCTACGAGCAGTACTTC
cdr3_aa: CASSRQTSGSSYEQYF

j_call: TRBJ1-5
v_call: TRBV9
clone_size: .
d_call: TRBD1
cdr3_nt: TGTGCCAGCAGCGCCGCAGCCTCCCCGGGACAGGGGGTTCGGGCCCAGCATTTT
cdr3_aa: CASSAAASPGQGVRAQHF

j_call: TRBJ2-5
v_call: TRBV18
clone_size: .
d_call: .
cdr3_nt: TGTGCCAGCTCACCCCAGCAGGGGCCCCAAGAGACCCAGTACTTC
cdr3_aa: CASSPQQGPQETQYF

j_call: TRBJ1-1
v_call: TRBV6-1
clone_size: .
d_call: TRBD1
cdr3_nt: TGTGCCAGCAGTGAAGCGACGGGACAGGGGACTGAAGCTTTCTTT
cdr3_aa: CASSEATGQGTEAFF

j_call: TRBJ2-7
v_call: TRBV5-1
clone_size: .
d_call: .
cdr3_nt: TGCGCCAGCAGCTTGGAATCTGTAACCTACGAGCAGTACTTC
cdr3_aa: CASSLESVTYEQYF

j_call: TRBJ2-7
v_call: TRBV2
clone_size: .
d_call: TRBD1
cdr3_nt: TGTGCCAGCAGTGATCCCAGGGGGCCCTACGAGCAGTACTTC
cdr3_aa: CASSDPRGPYEQYF

j_call: TRBJ1-2
v_call: TRBV10-3
clone_size: .
d_call: TRBD1
cdr3_nt: TGTGCCATCACTCCAACAGGGGCTTCCTATGGCTACACCTTC
cdr3_aa: CAITPTGASYGYTF

j_call: TRBJ1-2
v_call: TRBV28
clone_size: .
d_call: TRBD1
cdr3_nt: TGTGCCAGCAGTTCGGGACAGATGAACTATGGCTACACCTTC
cdr3_aa: CASSSGQMNYGYTF

j_call: TRBJ1-3
v_call: TRBV28
clone_size: .
d_call: TRBD1
cdr3_nt: TGTGCCAGCTTCAGGGGGTCCGGAAACACCATATATTTT
cdr3_aa: CASFRGSGNTIYF

j_call: TRBJ2-7
v_call: TRBV19
clone_size: .
d_call: .
cdr3_nt: TGTGCCAGTAGTCCCAGCGGGACAAACTACGAGCAGTACTTC
cdr3_aa: CASSPSGTNYEQYF

j_call: TRBJ1-3
v_call: TRBV6-1
clone_size: .
d_call: .
cdr3_nt: TGTGCCAGCAACCCGACAGGAAGCTCTGGAAACACCATATATTTT
cdr3_aa: CASNPTGSSGNTIYF

j_call: TRBJ1-4
v_call: TRBV14
clone_size: .
d_call: .
cdr3_nt: TGTGCCAGCAGCCTAACGGGGGGCGCAACTAATGAAAAACTGTTTTTT
cdr3_aa: CASSLTGGATNEKLFF

j_call: TRBJ2-2
v_call: TRBV5-1
clone_size: .
d_call: TRBD1
cdr3_nt: TGCGCCAGCAGCTTGGCCACAGGGGAATCCGGGGAGCTGTTTTTT
cdr3_aa: CASSLATGESGELFF

j_call: TRBJ2-5
v_call: TRBV19
clone_size: .
d_call: .
cdr3_nt: TGTGCCAGTAGTCAGGTGTCAGGGAAGACCCAGTACTTC
cdr3_aa: CASSQVSGKTQYF

j_call: TRBJ1-5
v_call: TRBV4-1
clone_size: .
d_call: .
cdr3_nt: TGCGCCAGCAGCTTCAGGGATAACCAGCCCCAGCATTTT
cdr3_aa: CASSFRDNQPQHF

j_call: TRBJ1-1
v_call: TRBV6-1
clone_size: .
d_call: .
cdr3_nt: TGTGCCAGCACGGGTGTAGGGGGGAACACTGAAGCTTTCTTT
cdr3_aa: CASTGVGGNTEAFF

j_call: TRBJ1-1
v_call: TRBV10-3
clone_size: .
d_call: TRBD1
cdr3_nt: TGTGCCATCAGTGACCTCGGGGGACAGTTTTCTGAAGCTTTCTTT
cdr3_aa: CAISDLGGQFSEAFF

j_call: TRBJ2-2
v_call: TRBV9
clone_size: once
d_call: TRBD2
cdr3_nt: TGTGCCAGCAGCGCTCAGACTAGCAGGAACACCGGGGAGCTGTTTTTT
cdr3_aa: CASSAQTSRNTGELFF

j_call: TRBJ1-4
v_call: TRBV27
clone_size: .
d_call: .
cdr3_nt: TGTGCCAGCAGTTCAACAGGGAAGTTCGCCGGAGCAACTAATGAAAAACTGTTTTTT
cdr3_aa: CASSSTGKFAGATNEKLFF

j_call: TRBJ1-4
v_call: TRBV30
clone_size: .
d_call: TRBD1
cdr3_nt: TGTGCCTGGAGGAAAAGGACAGGCTATGATGAAAAACTGTTTTTT
cdr3_aa: CAWRKRTGYDEKLFF

j_call: TRBJ2-6
v_call: TRBV27
clone_size: .
d_call: .
cdr3_nt: TGTGCCAGCAGTTTATTGGGACAAACTGGGGCCAACGTCCTGACTTTC
cdr3_aa: CASSLLGQTGANVLTF

j_call: TRBJ1-2
v_call: TRBV11-2
clone_size: once
d_call: TRBD1
cdr3_nt: TGTGCCAGCAGCTCGGCGGATACAGGGGTCTATGGCTACACCTTC
cdr3_aa: CASSSADTGVYGYTF